This T cell receptor beta chain was recovered during a study of blood T cell repertoires in COVID-19. Study background: Acute and convalescent COVID-19 samples came from the United States, Italy and Spain. PBMCs, B-cell-depleted T cells, or T cells were the source of the cDNA or gDNA that made up the material.

V gave up 3 bases and J gave up 2 bases; unmatched junction bases: 4. Germline CDR1 reads MNHEY; CDR2 reads SVGAGI. The CDR3 runs to 14 residues. Study processing details: Reference gene primer amplification yielded estimated nucleated cell counts. Libraries were prepared by immunoSEQ multiplex PCR; TCRdb keeps only in-frame clonotypes and omits some of them. Clone size and the V and J calls come from that table; the DNA yielded D and trimming. Here the sample spans under 85,000 clones, over 75% being singletons. The chain employs TRBV6-5 and TRBJ2-7; 7 bases align to TRBD1. The sequencing sample was made of peripheral blood. This receptor was obtained from a man older than 75 with acute or convalescent COVID-19. The CDR3, as DNA: TGTGCCAGCAGTTATAACGACAGGGCCTACGAGCAGTACTTC. This translates into CASSYNDRAYEQYF.